This TCR beta chain was sequenced in a study of technical replicates of blood from several donors. Sequencing used immunoSEQ multiplex PCR; TCRdb keeps in-frame clones, though not all of them. The table records approximately 92,000 clones, 95% of them present only once. The V gene lost 3 bases and the J gene lost 0 bases, with 15 bases spanning the gap. The CDR3 spans 16 residues. CDR1 is SGHDN, CDR2 FVKESK, per germline. The V gene is TRBV14, the J gene TRBJ2-7, with D hard to call. This clonotype was obtained from a human donor in good health. The specimen sequenced was T cells isolated from PBMCs. In DNA form, the CDR3 reads TGTGCCAGCAGCCAGGTCGAGATCCGGAGCTCCTACGAGCAGTACTTC. Translating it yields CASSQVEIRSSYEQYF.